The 21 T cell receptor beta chains reported below all come from one sample, sequenced in a study of blood T cell repertoires in COVID-19. Repertoires were generated with immunoSEQ multiplex PCR, while TCRdb's copy carries only in-frame clones and drops some. This sample has around 150,000 clones, with around 87% found just once. The material sequenced was peripheral blood. Every receptor here comes from a man aged 18-30 years with acute or convalescent COVID-19.

The chain links TRBV4-1 to TRBJ2-2, with D possibly being TRBD1 (6 bases). CDR3 length: 16 residues. Trimming cost V 6 bases and J 1 base, with 15 bases left between them. Germline V CDR1 and CDR2: MGHRA, YSYEKL. The CDR3 sequence: CASRSYGQQNTGELFF. The CDR3, as DNA: TGCGCCAGCAGGTCTTATGGACAGCAGAACACCGGGGAGCTGTTTTTT.

Concerning this clone itself: Other DNA sequences in the sample encode the same CDR3. The rearrangement joins TRBV18 to TRBJ1-6, with 12 bases matching TRBD1. The CDR3 spans 15 residues. Trimming at V came to 3 bases and at J to 7 bases, leaving 1 base not matched to a gene. CDR1 and CDR2 from the germline V gene are KGHSH and LQKENI. The CDR3 DNA reads as TGTGCCAGCTCACCGGGACAGGGGGCGAATTCACCCCTCCACTTT. Protein sequence: CASSPGQGANSPLHF.

The chain links TRBV15 to TRBJ2-1, with 8 positions matching TRBD2. The ends lost 0 bases at V and 5 bases at J; junction bases unmatched: 9. Germline loops: CDR1 LNHNV, CDR2 YYDKDF (reference sequence). The CDR3 is 17 amino acids. The CDR3 protein is CATSRDRKRGPNNEQFF. CDR3 bases: TGTGCCACCAGCAGAGATCGTAAGCGGGGGCCGAACAATGAGCAGTTCTTC.

The chain links TRBV7-6 to TRBJ2-5, with TRBD1 matching 9 bases. J was trimmed by 5 bases and V by 5 bases; bases with no gene match: 12. Germline CDR1 and CDR2: SGHVS and FNYEAQ. The CDR3 extends over 16 amino acids. The CDR3 bases are TGTGCCAGCAGCCCACAACAGGGGGCGCCCCGGGAGACCCAGTACTTC. Translating it yields CASSPQQGAPRETQYF.

The chain employs TRBV7-3 and TRBJ2-1; 7 nucleotides match TRBD1. V shed 4 bases, J shed 0 bases, and the junction held 3 bases outside the gene matches. The CDR3 runs 15 residues. Per the germline V gene, CDR1 is SGHTA and CDR2 is FQGTGA. CDR3 in amino acids: CASSSTGNSYNEQFF. Written as DNA, the CDR3 is TGTGCCAGCAGCTCGACAGGGAACTCCTACAATGAGCAGTTCTTC. Supplemented by reference TRBV7-3 and TRBJ2-1, the full variable domain reads GAGVSQTPSNKVTEKGKYVELRCDPISGHTALYWYRQSLGQGPEFLIYFQGTGAADDSGLPNDRFFAVRPEGSVSTLKIQRTERGDSAVYLCASSSTGNSYNEQFFGPGTRLTVL.

V usage is TRBV28 and J usage is TRBJ1-3, with D hard to call. The CDR3 totals 15 residues. V was cut by 3 bases and J by 7 bases, with 16 bases left in between. Germline assignment: CDR1 MDHEN and CDR2 SYDVKM. The CDR3: CASSFFGSEGNTIYF. CDR3 DNA sequence: TGTGCCAGCAGTTTTTTCGGATCCGAGGGCAACACCATATATTTT. Supplemented by reference TRBV28 and TRBJ1-3, the full variable domain reads DVKVTQSSRYLVKRTGEKVFLECVQDMDHENMFWYRQDPGLGLRLIYFSYDVKMKEKGDIPEGYSVSREKKERFSLILESASTNQTSMYLCASSFFGSEGNTIYFGEGSWLTVV.

The chain combines TRBV4-1 with TRBJ1-6; 7 bases are shared with TRBD1. This CDR3 comprises 15 residues. The V gene's germline CDR1 is MGHRA and CDR2 YSYEKL. Trimming cost V 4 bases and J 7 bases; bases outside gene matches: 7. In DNA form, the CDR3 reads TGCGCCAGCAGCCCCGGGACAGCAAAGAATTCACCCCTCCACTTT. It yields the protein CASSPGTAKNSPLHF.

The gene calls are TRBV6-5 and TRBJ2-3; 11 bases are shared with TRBD2. Germline CDR1 reads MNHEY; CDR2 reads SVGAGI. This CDR3 comprises 14 residues. V was clipped by 10 bases and J by 3 bases; unmatched bases: 6. The CDR3 bases are TGTGCCACCCTGGGACTAGCGGCTACAGATACGCAGTATTTT. Protein sequence: CATLGLAATDTQYF.

The chain combines TRBV18 with TRBJ2-1; 10 nucleotides match TRBD1. V trimming: 4 bases; J trimming: 1 base; junction bases outside the gene matches: 4. CDR3 length: 16 residues. Germline CDR1 is KGHSH and CDR2 is LQKENI. Here the CDR3 DNA reads TGTGCCAGCTCACACGCGGGACAGGGGTCCTACAATGAGCAGTTCTTC. Translation: CASSHAGQGSYNEQFF.

The chain carries TRBV20-1 and TRBJ1-3; D unresolved. The germline V and J ends were trimmed by 6 bases and 2 bases, with 5 bases remaining between them. Germline V gene data show CDR1 as DFQATT and CDR2 as SNEGSKA (reference sequence). The CDR3 spans 11 residues. The CDR3 DNA reads as TGCAGTGCCTCGGCTGGAAACACCATATATTTT. As protein: CSASAGNTIYF.

The chain combines TRBV30 with TRBJ1-3, with 9 nucleotides matching TRBD1. The J segment lost 5 bases and the V segment lost 3 bases, leaving 2 bases of the junction unmatched. The CDR3 has 13 amino acids. Germline CDR1 GTSNPN, CDR2 SVGIG (reference sequence). The CDR3 loop is CAWSGTGRNTIYF. The CDR3 DNA sequence: TGTGCCTGGAGCGGGACAGGGCGAAACACCATATATTTT.

The chain uses TRBV18 and TRBJ1-2, with 9 positions matching TRBD1. Germline assignment: CDR1 KGHSH and CDR2 LQKENI. The CDR3 covers 15 residues. J was trimmed by 8 bases and V by 1 base; bases with no gene match: 8. CDR3 sequence reads: CASSPRTGEYWGYTF. The CDR3 coding sequence is TGTGCCAGCTCACCACGGACAGGGGAATATTGGGGCTACACCTTC.

This clone was observed a single time. The chain links TRBV18 to TRBJ1-2, with D maybe TRBD1 (5 bases). CDR1 and CDR2 from the germline V gene are KGHSH and LQKENI. V shed 5 bases and J shed 8 bases, with 9 bases lying between them. This CDR3 region has 11 residues. In nucleotides, the CDR3 is TGTGCCAGCTCAACTAACAGGGGCTACACCTTC. Protein product: CASSTNRGYTF.

The V and J genes are TRBV11-2 and TRBJ2-2, with D possibly being TRBD2 (7 bases). CDR1 is SGHAT and CDR2 is FQNNGV in the germline V gene. V gave up 0 bases and J gave up 5 bases, with 16 bases separating them. The CDR3 is made up of 17 amino acids. Here the CDR3 reads CASSLDMAGALTGELFF. The CDR3 DNA sequence: TGTGCCAGCAGCTTAGATATGGCGGGGGCTTTGACCGGGGAGCTGTTTTTT.

The chain recombines TRBV19 with TRBJ1-1; no firm D call. The CDR3 sequence is 14 residues long. Trimming shortened V by 5 bases and J by 5 bases, and 15 bases separated the two germline ends. The germline V gene has CDR1 LNHDA and CDR2 SQIVND (reference sequence). The DNA of the CDR3 is TGTGCCAGTAGTCCAACGGGAGGAGTGACTGAAGCTTTCTTT. It yields the protein CASSPTGGVTEAFF.

This sequence joins TRBV10-3 and TRBJ1-2, with D perhaps matching TRBD1 (5 bases). V was cut by 5 bases and J by 1 base, with 11 bases left in between. Germline-derived CDR1 and CDR2 are ENHRY and SYGVKD. CDR3 length: 14 amino acids. Here the CDR3 DNA reads TGTGCCATCAGTCAGGGATTTGGTAACTATGGCTACACCTTC. It translates to CAISQGFGNYGYTF.

V and J are TRBV6-5 and TRBJ1-1; 7 nucleotides agree with TRBD1. Trimming took 6 bases from V and 6 from J; bases not matched to a gene: 10. The CDR3 contains 14 residues. Germline CDR1 MNHEY, CDR2 SVGAGI. This chain's CDR3 is CASRSGGIEAEAFF. CDR3 nucleotides: TGTGCCAGCAGATCAGGGGGTATCGAGGCTGAAGCTTTCTTT.

The chain recombines TRBV1 with TRBJ1-6; the table's TRBD1 call for D was not verified on the DNA. TRBV1 is tagged as a pseudogene. The CDR3 has 19 amino acids. This CDR3 reads CTSSQAPGQAPGGESPLHF. The DNA of the CDR3 is TGCACCAGCAGCCAGGCCCCGGGACAGGCACCAGGTGGGGAATCACCCCTCCACTTT.

V is TRBV7-8 and J is TRBJ2-5; possibly TRBD1 for D (5 bases). The germline V gene encodes CDR1 SGHVS and CDR2 FQNEAQ. The length of the CDR3 is 14 residues. The germline V and J ends were trimmed by 1 base and 1 base, with 7 bases remaining between them. The CDR3 protein is CASSLETVQETQYF. The CDR3 nucleotides read TGTGCCAGCAGCTTAGAGACAGTCCAAGAGACCCAGTACTTC. Full variable domain (missing parts from reference TRBV7-8 and TRBJ2-5): GAGVSQSPRYKVAKRGQDVALRCDPISGHVSLFWYQQALGQGPEFLTYFQNEAQLDKSGLPSDRFFAERPEGSVSTLKIQRTQQEDSAVYLCASSLETVQETQYFGPGTRLLVL.

The chain employs TRBV7-9 and TRBJ1-3, with 8 bases lining up with TRBD1. This CDR3 is 15 amino acids long. Trimming removed 5 bases from V and 3 bases from J; junction bases left unmatched: 6. Per germline, CDR1 SEHNR and CDR2 FQNEAQ (reference sequence). The CDR3 bases are TGTGCCAGCAGCCTGACAGGGGAGAGTGGAAACACCATATATTTT. It is translated as CASSLTGESGNTIYF. Based on the CDR3 plus reference TRBV7-9 and TRBJ1-3, the full variable domain is DTGVSQNPRHKITKRGQNVTFRCDPISEHNRLYWYRQTLGQGPEFLTYFQNEAQLEKSRLLSDRFSAERPKGSFSTLEIQRTEQGDSAMYLCASSLTGESGNTIYFGEGSWLTVV.

The chain employs TRBV29-1 and TRBJ1-1; no clear D. The V gene lost 0 bases and the J gene lost 5 bases, with 7 bases spanning the gap. Germline V lookup: CDR1 SQVTM, CDR2 ANQGSEA. This CDR3 comprises 12 residues. CDR3 loop: CSVEDARTEAFF. The CDR3 nucleotides are TGCAGCGTTGAAGATGCGCGGACTGAAGCTTTCTTT.